The rows below give T cell receptor beta chains drawn from one sample of a study of T cell clonotyping in hematopoietic cell transplantation. The table came from immunoSEQ multiplex PCR; TCRdb's copy has only in-frame clones and leaves some out. In the table there are about 69,000 clones, 90% to 95% of which are singletons. Material for sequencing was peripheral blood mononuclear cells. The receptor source for this set is a man aged 50 to 60 in good health. Some clones in this sample may be carry-over from other donors' samples. The CDR3 runs from the conserved cysteine through the conserved F or W. The order of the fields is D gene, clone size, V gene, J gene, CDR3 DNA, CDR3 protein. The D gene is left open where the match is weak. The size entry is marked missing in some rows and otherwise reads once, few, many or a size class.

NA	NA	TRBV2	TRBJ1-1	TGTGCCAGCGGCAGGGGGAACACTGAAGCTTTCTTT	CASGRGNTEAFF
TRBD2	NA	TRBV10-3	TRBJ2-3	TGTGCCATCAGCTCCTCGGAAGCGGGAGTATTCACAGATACGCAGTATTTT	CAISSSEAGVFTDTQYF
NA	NA	TRBV5-1	TRBJ1-4	TGCGCCAGCAGCTTGCGCAGGGGAGCAACTAATGAAAAACTGTTTTTT	CASSLRRGATNEKLFF
NA	NA	TRBV9	TRBJ2-7	TGTGCCAGCAGCGTAAGTGAGGGCCGGACCTACGAGCAGTACTTC	CASSVSEGRTYEQYF
TRBD1	NA	TRBV6-6	TRBJ1-1	TGTGCCAGCAGTTACAATCGGGGACAGTCTGAAGCTTTCTTT	CASSYNRGQSEAFF
NA	NA	TRBV6-5	TRBJ1-4	TGTGCCAGCAGTTATCAACCGGGGGAAAACGAAAAACTGTTTTTT	CASSYQPGENEKLFF
NA	NA	TRBV19	TRBJ1-1	TGTGCCAGTAAACCCTTGGACCCCGGGTACGCTTTCTTT	CASKPLDPGYAFF
TRBD1	NA	TRBV5-1	TRBJ1-4	TGCGCCAGCAGCTTGGAAGGGGGCAGAAGGGAAAAACTGTTTTTT	CASSLEGGRREKLFF
NA	once	TRBV9	TRBJ2-3	TGTGCCAGCAGCGTAGGGACAGACCCTAGCACAGATACGCAGTATTTT	CASSVGTDPSTDTQYF
NA	once	TRBV29-1	TRBJ2-1	TGCAGCGTTGAAGGTTTAACTGATAATGAGCAGTTCTTC	CSVEGLTDNEQFF
NA	NA	TRBV11-2	TRBJ1-1	TGTGCCAGCAGCTTAGATGTTGGTGAAGCTTTCTTT	CASSLDVGEAFF
TRBD2	NA	TRBV13	TRBJ2-7	TGTGCCAGCAGCAGCAGGACTAGCGGGGGCTACGAGCAGTACTTC	CASSSRTSGGYEQYF
TRBD2	NA	TRBV7-3	TRBJ2-3	TGTGCCAGCAGTTTACTAGCGGCCACAGATACGCAGTATTTT	CASSLLAATDTQYF
TRBD1	NA	TRBV5-4	TRBJ2-7	TGTGCCAGCAGCCCCGTCGGGACAGGGCTGGACGAGCAGTACTTC	CASSPVGTGLDEQYF
NA	NA	TRBV7-2	TRBJ2-5	TGTGCCAGCAGCTACCTGACTAGGTTGGAGACCCAGTACTTC	CASSYLTRLETQYF
NA	NA	TRBV27	TRBJ1-5	TGTGCCAGCAGTTTAACCAGTCTCAATCAGCCCCAGCATTTT	CASSLTSLNQPQHF
NA	NA	TRBV5-1	TRBJ2-3	TGCGCCAGCAGCTTGCTGGGCCGCACAGATACGCAGTATTTT	CASSLLGRTDTQYF
NA	NA	TRBV30	TRBJ2-2	TGTGCCTGGAGGGACACCGGGGAGCTGTTTTTT	CAWRDTGELFF
TRBD2	NA	TRBV6-5	TRBJ2-7	TGTGCCAGCAAGGCGGGAGGGTCCTACGAGCAGTACTTC	CASKAGGSYEQYF
TRBD1	few	TRBV4-2	TRBJ1-2	TGTGCCAGCAGCCAACCGGGACAGTTGGAGTATGGCTACACCTTC	CASSQPGQLEYGYTF
NA	NA	TRBV28	TRBJ1-2	TGTGCCAGCACCACCCTGACCTATGGCTACACCTTC	CASTTLTYGYTF
TRBD1	NA	TRBV10-3	TRBJ1-2	TGTGCCTCGGGGACAGGGGTGGCTAACTATGGCTACACCTTC	CASGTGVANYGYTF
NA	NA	TRBV7-2	TRBJ1-3	TGTGCCAGCAGCCGACAACCCCGGACAGCCCGCTCTGGAAACACCATATATTTT	CASSRQPRTARSGNTIYF
NA	NA	TRBV7-6	TRBJ2-3	TGTGCCAGCAGCTTAGCTGACGGATACACAGATACGCAGTATTTT	CASSLADGYTDTQYF